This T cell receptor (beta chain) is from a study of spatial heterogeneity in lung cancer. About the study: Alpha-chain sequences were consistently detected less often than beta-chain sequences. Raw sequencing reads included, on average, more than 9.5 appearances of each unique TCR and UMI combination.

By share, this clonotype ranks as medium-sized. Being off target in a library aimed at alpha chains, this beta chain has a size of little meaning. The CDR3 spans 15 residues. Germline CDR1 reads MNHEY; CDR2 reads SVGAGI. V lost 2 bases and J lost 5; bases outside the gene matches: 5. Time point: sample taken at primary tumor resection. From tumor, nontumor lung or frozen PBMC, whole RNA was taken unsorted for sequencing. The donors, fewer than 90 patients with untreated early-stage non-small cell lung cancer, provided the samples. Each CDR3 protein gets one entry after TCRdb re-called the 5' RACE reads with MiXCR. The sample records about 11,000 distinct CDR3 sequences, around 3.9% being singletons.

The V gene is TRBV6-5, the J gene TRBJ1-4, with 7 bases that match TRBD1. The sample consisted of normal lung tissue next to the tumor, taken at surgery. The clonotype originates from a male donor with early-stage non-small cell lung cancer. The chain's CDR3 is CASSYTTGENEKLFF. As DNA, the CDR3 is TGTGCCAGCAGTTACACCACAGGGGAAAATGAAAAACTGTTTTTT.